Given below is one T cell receptor beta chain in context. The antigen is undetermined. cDNA reverse transcribed from extracted RNA served as the sequencing template. Clones were read by immunoSEQ multiplex PCR, and TCRdb kept only the in-frame ones, dropping some. The table has hundreds of thousands of clones, 35% to 45% seen once. The data are from a study of CD8+ T cells in alopecia areata. The study, taken as a whole, reports: Just one nonresponder means the tie between baseline CD8+ expansion and response stays uncertain.

Treatment reported: oral pan-JAK inhibitor, 5-10 mg twice daily. Germline V gene lookup returns CDR1 LNHDA and CDR2 SQIVND (reference sequence). There are 13 residues in the CDR3. After removal of 8 bases from V and 7 bases from J, the junction contained 10 bases not matched to a gene. The clonotype was recovered from a human donor with alopecia areata. J is TRBJ1-2 and V is TRBV19; 7 positions match TRBD1. Source: CD4+ T cells sorted from blood, taken at roughly week 30, from a patient treated with tofacitinib. CDR3 DNA: TGTGCCAGTTATGACAGGGTTGGAGTTGGCTACACCTTC. Translating it yields CASYDRVGVGYTF.